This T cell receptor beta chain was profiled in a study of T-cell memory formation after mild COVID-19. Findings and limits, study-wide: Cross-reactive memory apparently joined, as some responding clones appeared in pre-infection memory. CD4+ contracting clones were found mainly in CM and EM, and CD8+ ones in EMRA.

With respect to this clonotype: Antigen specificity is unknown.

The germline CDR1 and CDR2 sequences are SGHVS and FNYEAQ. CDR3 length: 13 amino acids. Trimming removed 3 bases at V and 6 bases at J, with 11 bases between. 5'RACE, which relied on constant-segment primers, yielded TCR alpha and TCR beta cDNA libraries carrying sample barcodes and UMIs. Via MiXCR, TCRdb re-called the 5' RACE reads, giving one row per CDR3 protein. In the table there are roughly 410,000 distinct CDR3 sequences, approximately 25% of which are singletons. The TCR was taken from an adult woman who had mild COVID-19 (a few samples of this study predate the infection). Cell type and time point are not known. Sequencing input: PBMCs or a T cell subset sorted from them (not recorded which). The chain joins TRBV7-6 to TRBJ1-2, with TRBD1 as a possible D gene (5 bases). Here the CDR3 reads CASSFPGDDGYTF. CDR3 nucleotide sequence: TGTGCCAGCAGCTTCCCGGGGGATGATGGCTACACCTTC.